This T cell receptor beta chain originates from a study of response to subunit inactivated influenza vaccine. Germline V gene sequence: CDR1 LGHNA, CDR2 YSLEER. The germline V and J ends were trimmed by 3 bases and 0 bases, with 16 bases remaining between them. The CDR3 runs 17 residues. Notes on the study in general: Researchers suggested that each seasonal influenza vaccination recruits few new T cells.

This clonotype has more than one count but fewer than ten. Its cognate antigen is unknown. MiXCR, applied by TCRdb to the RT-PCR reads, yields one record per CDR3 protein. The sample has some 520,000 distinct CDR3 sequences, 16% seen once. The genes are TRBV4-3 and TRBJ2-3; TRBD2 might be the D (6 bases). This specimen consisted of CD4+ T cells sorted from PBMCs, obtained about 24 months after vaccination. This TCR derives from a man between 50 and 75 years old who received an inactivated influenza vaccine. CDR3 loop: CASSQTRRGTSTDTQYF. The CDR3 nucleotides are TGCGCCAGCAGCCAGACAAGGCGGGGAACTAGCACAGATACGCAGTATTTT.